Below, 13 T cell receptor beta chains from the same sample are listed, as sequenced in a study of T cells in localized non-small cell lung cancer. Method: immunoSEQ multiplex PCR; TCRdb's copy keeps in-frame clones and lacks some. The sample has approximately 2,500 clones, roughly 30% seen once; the top ten hold under 20%. The input for sequencing was lung tumor tissue, taken before any cancer treatment. The receptor source for this set is a female donor older than 55 with stage II squamous cell lung carcinoma.

This clone showed up just a few times. This rearrangement joins TRBV9 to TRBJ2-7; 7 bases align to TRBD1. V was clipped by 4 bases and J by 3 bases; unmatched bases: 4. The CDR3 runs to 13 residues. Germline V lookup: CDR1 SGDLS, CDR2 YYNGEE. In nucleotides, the CDR3 is TGTGCCAGCAGCAGGGACAGCAGCTACGAGCAGTACTTC. Encoded protein: CASSRDSSYEQYF.

The chain links TRBV11-3 to TRBJ2-5; weak D call: TRBD1 (6 bases). This CDR3 has 14 amino acids. V was shortened by 2 bases and J by 6 bases, with 13 bases between the two germline ends. Germline CDR1 SGHNT, CDR2 YENEEA. CDR3 sequence reads: CASSLQGIVKTQYF. CDR3 in DNA: TGTGCCAGCAGCTTACAGGGGATAGTAAAGACCCAGTACTTC.

This clone has only a few counts. The CDR3 nucleotides are TGTGCCAGCAGTTACGGGGACAGGGGGCGAAGGGCGGATGGCTACACCTTC. Amino acid sequence: CASSYGDRGRRADGYTF. The chain has TRBV6-8 and TRBJ1-2, with TRBD1 matching 12 bases. The CDR3 is made up of 17 amino acids. After removal of 2 bases from V and 6 bases from J, the junction contained 10 bases not matched to a gene. Per germline, CDR1 MNHGY and CDR2 SAAAGT.

This clone was counted a few times. The J gene is TRBJ2-7, the V gene TRBV18, with D unclear. There are 15 residues in the CDR3. The V gene's germline CDR1 is KGHSH and CDR2 LQKENI. The germline V and J ends were trimmed by 6 bases and 2 bases, with 17 bases remaining between them. DNA of the CDR3: TGTGCCAGCTCGCCTTCCTTTTCGGGCCCCTACGAGCAGTACTTC. It is translated as CASSPSFSGPYEQYF.

The rearrangement uses TRBV18 and TRBJ1-2; perhaps TRBD1 as D (5 bases). The CDR3 is 15 amino acids. Trimming shortened V by 6 bases and J by 4 bases, and 18 bases separated the two germline ends. The germline V gene has CDR1 KGHSH and CDR2 LQKENI. The CDR3 spells CASSEKGPGSYGYTF. The CDR3 DNA reads as TGTGCCAGCTCGGAAAAGGGGCCAGGCAGCTATGGCTACACCTTC.

This clone came up a few times. J is TRBJ2-7 and V is TRBV30, with 8 bases fitting TRBD2. This CDR3 is 14 amino acids long. Germline V gives CDR1 GTSNPN, CDR2 SVGIG (reference sequence). The V and J ends lost 3 bases and 6 bases, in that order; junction bases with no gene match: 10. The CDR3 loop reads CAWREAGDWSEQYF. CDR3 in DNA: TGTGCCTGGAGGGAAGCGGGGGATTGGAGCGAGCAGTACTTC.

The chain combines TRBV6-1 with TRBJ1-2; D is perhaps TRBD1 (5 bases). This CDR3 has 16 amino acids. V shed 0 bases and J shed 6 bases, with 17 bases lying between them. CDR1 and CDR2 from the germline V gene are MNHNS and SASEGT. The chain's CDR3 is CASSEASGKITHGYTF. CDR3 DNA sequence: TGTGCCAGCAGTGAAGCGTCAGGGAAAATAACGCATGGCTACACCTTC.

This clone occurred a few times. V is TRBV7-5 and J is TRBJ2-2. TRBV7-5 is labeled a pseudogene. The CDR3 is 15 amino acids. The DNA of the CDR3 is TGTGCCAGCAGCTTGCAAAACCTGGGGGCCGGGGAGCTGTTTTTT. Encoded protein: CASSLQNLGAGELFF.

This chain connects TRBV19 to TRBJ2-3; 8 bases map to TRBD2. Germline CDR1 and CDR2: LNHDA and SQIVND (reference sequence). The CDR3 has 15 residues. V dropped 3 bases and J dropped 1; count of bases not matched to a gene: 3. The CDR3 DNA reads TGTGCCAGTAGTATGGCGGGGGGCCGCACAGATACGCAGTATTTT. It codes for CASSMAGGRTDTQYF.

J is TRBJ1-1 and V is TRBV6-7; D call uncertain. TRBV6-7 is an open reading frame, and its role is uncertain. The CDR3 extends over 11 amino acids. V lost 7 bases and J lost 1, with 4 bases in between. The DNA for the CDR3 is TGTGCCAGCAAGGAGAACACTGAAGCTTTCTTT. Its translation is CASKENTEAFF.

The chain recombines TRBV29-1 with TRBJ2-7; D is possibly TRBD2 (7 bases). The germline V gene has CDR1 SQVTM and CDR2 ANQGSEA. This CDR3 has 12 residues. V shed 3 bases and J shed 7 bases, with 13 bases lying between them. CDR3 nucleotide sequence: TGCAGCGTTGATCGGGGGGCAAGGGAGCAGTACTTC. Its translation is CSVDRGAREQYF.

The genes are TRBV1 and TRBJ2-3; the table gives TRBD2 as D, unverified against the DNA. TRBV1 is annotated as a pseudogene. The CDR3 runs to 20 residues. CDR3 sequence reads: CASSQDPGTSGGVYTDTQYF. CDR3 coding DNA: TGCGCCAGCAGCCAAGACCCCGGGACTAGCGGGGGGGTCTACACAGATACGCAGTATTTT.

This chain joins TRBV5-1 and TRBJ2-5, with D possibly called TRBD1 or TRBD2 (5 bases each). There are 15 residues in the CDR3. Germline V gene data show CDR1 as SGHRS and CDR2 as YFSETQ. The V gene lost 3 bases and the J gene lost 2 bases, with 14 bases spanning the gap. The CDR3 nucleotides are TGCGCCAGCAGCTCTAATTGGGACCTACAAGAGACCCAGTACTTC. Amino acids: CASSSNWDLQETQYF. The variable domain in full, completed from reference TRBV5-1 and TRBJ2-5, reads KAGVTQTPRYLIKTRGQQVTLSCSPISGHRSVSWYQQTPGQGLQFLFEYFSETQRNKGNFPGRFSGRQFSNSRSEMNVSTLELGDSALYLCASSSNWDLQETQYFGPGTRLLVL.